The sample holds many counts of the clone carrying this T cell receptor beta chain. RNA was extracted from bulk tissue without any cell sorting. The normal lung tissue was taken more than 3 cm from the tumor edge. TCRbeta libraries were built with three rounds of nested PCR, modified from ARM-PCR. MiXCR, run by TCRdb on the multiplex PCR reads, gives a single entry per CDR3 protein. The sample shows about 75,000 distinct CDR3 sequences, under 70% of them seen only once. The record originates from a study of tumor and adjacent non-tumor tissue in lung cancer. Trimming removed 7 bases from V and 9 bases from J; junction bases left unmatched: 9. There are 13 residues in the CDR3.

The genes are TRBV12-3 or TRBV12-4 and TRBJ2-1; 7 nucleotides agree with TRBD2. The TCR comes from a woman aged 50 to 60 with non-small cell lung cancer. Sequencing used distant non-tumor lung tissue. CDR3 nucleotide sequence: TGTGCCAGCAAAGCGGGAAGAAGCTTTGAGCAGTTCTTC. It translates to CASKAGRSFEQFF.